One TCR beta chain is described in this entry. CD4+ cells were split into CD45RA+ naive and CD45RA-negative memory subsets. The data are from a study of shared clonotypes between healthy human individuals. Across the study: The study used three CD4 naive, three CD4 memory, two CD8 naive and one CD8 memory plate per donor.

The CDR3 has 13 amino acids. CDR1 and CDR2 (germline): MNHEY, SMNVEV (reference sequence). V lost 1 base and J 7 bases, leaving 10 bases between the germline ends. The repertoire was sequenced with immunoSEQ multiplex PCR; TCRdb's copy has only in-frame clones and lacks some. The sample contains about 330,000 clones, roughly 70% of which appear only once. The clonotype was recovered from a man aged 25 to 45 in good health. Sequenced material: memory CD4+ T cells sorted from blood. Subset described: CD45RA-negative fraction. The chain uses TRBV27 and TRBJ2-5; D remains unclear. The CDR3 loop reads CASSLYLKGTQYF. The CDR3 DNA reads as TGTGCCAGCAGTTTATACCTCAAGGGGACCCAGTACTTC.